This entry features one T cell receptor (beta chain) sequence. The data are from a study of cytomegalovirus exposure and HLA in healthy donors. The V gene lost 6 bases and the J gene lost 7 bases, with 12 bases spanning the gap. The CDR3 loop spans 12 amino acids. The germline V gene has CDR1 MDHEN and CDR2 SYDVKM. Primers: 60 Vbeta forward and 13 Jbeta reverse. Using immunoSEQ multiplex PCR, the repertoire was profiled, and TCRdb retains in-frame clones only, with some absent. This table has some 44,000 clones, 75% to 90% appearing once. The V call is TRBV28, the J call TRBJ2-5; tentatively, D is TRBD2 (6 bases). The sequencing sample was made of PBMCs. This TCR came from a woman in her 40s in good health and CMV-seropositive. CDR3 sequence (DNA): TGTGCCAGCAGCCTTCAGGAGGGGACCCAGTACTTC. It codes for CASSLQEGTQYF. Combining the CDR3 with reference TRBV28 and TRBJ2-5 gives the whole variable domain DVKVTQSSRYLVKRTGEKVFLECVQDMDHENMFWYRQDPGLGLRLIYFSYDVKMKEKGDIPEGYSVSREKKERFSLILESASTNQTSMYLCASSLQEGTQYFGPGTRLLVL.